This T cell receptor (beta chain) appears in the sequencing data of a study of shared clonotypes between healthy human individuals. Study at large: Researchers assigned three CD4 naive, three CD4 memory, two CD8 naive and one CD8 memory plate to each donor.

This clone is a singleton in its sample. The antigen remains unidentified. Distinct nucleotide sequences in the sample also encode this CDR3. Into CD45RA+ naive and CD45RA-negative memory subsets, the CD4+ cells were split. This CDR3 region has 15 residues. The germline V and J ends were trimmed by 0 bases and 3 bases, with 11 bases remaining between them. Germline V gene data show CDR1 as KGHSH and CDR2 as LQKENI. Study-level results: Naive CD4 clonotype sharing across a handful of donors was approximately 5.2%. Rarefaction analysis demonstrated incomplete sorted-subset sequencing notwithstanding large depth.

The repertoire was sequenced with immunoSEQ multiplex PCR; TCRdb's copy has only in-frame clones and lacks some. Found here are 2 million to 3 million clones, over 85% of them singletons; the top ten hold approximately 0.36%. Sequencing input: naive CD4+ T cells from PBMCs. Subset denoted: CD45RA+ positively selected. V gene TRBV18 combines with J gene TRBJ2-5, with TRBD1 as a possible D gene (5 bases). The source is a man aged 18 to 29 in good health. Some clones in this sample may be carry-over from other donors' samples. This CDR3 is CASSPPSGREETQYF. The CDR3 DNA reads as TGTGCCAGCTCACCACCGTCGGGCAGGGAAGAGACCCAGTACTTC. The full variable domain, its missing parts supplied by reference TRBV18 and TRBJ2-5, is NAGVMQNPRHLVRRRGQEARLRCSPMKGHSHVYWYRQLPEEGLKFMVYLQKENIIDESGMPKERFSAEFPKEGPSILRIQQVVRGDSAAYFCASSPPSGREETQYFGPGTRLLVL.